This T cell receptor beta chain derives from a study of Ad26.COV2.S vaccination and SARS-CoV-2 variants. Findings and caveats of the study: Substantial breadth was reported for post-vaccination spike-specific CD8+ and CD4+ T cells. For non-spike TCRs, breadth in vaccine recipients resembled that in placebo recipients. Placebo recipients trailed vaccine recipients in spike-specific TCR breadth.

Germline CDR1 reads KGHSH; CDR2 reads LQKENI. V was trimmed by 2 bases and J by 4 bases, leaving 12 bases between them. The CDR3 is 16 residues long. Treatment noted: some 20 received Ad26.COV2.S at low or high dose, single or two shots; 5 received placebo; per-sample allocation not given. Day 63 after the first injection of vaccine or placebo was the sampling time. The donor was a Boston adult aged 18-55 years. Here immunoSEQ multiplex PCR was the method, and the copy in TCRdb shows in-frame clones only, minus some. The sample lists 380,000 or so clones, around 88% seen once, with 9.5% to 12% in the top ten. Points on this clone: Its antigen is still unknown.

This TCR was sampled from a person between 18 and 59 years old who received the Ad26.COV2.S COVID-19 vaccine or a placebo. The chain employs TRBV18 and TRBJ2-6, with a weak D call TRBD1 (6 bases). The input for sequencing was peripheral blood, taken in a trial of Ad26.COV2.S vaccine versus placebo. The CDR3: CASSPKQGTGANVLTF. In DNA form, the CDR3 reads TGTGCCAGCTCACCAAAACAGGGAACCGGGGCCAACGTCCTGACTTTC.